A selection of T cell receptor beta chains follows, all from one sample in a study of T cells in Graves' hyperthyroidism and ophthalmopathy. TCRdb reanalysed the multiplex PCR reads using MiXCR and keeps one entry per CDR3 protein. Of approximately 400,000 distinct CDR3 sequences in the sample, roughly 25% were seen once. Source material: blood. These receptors were obtained from a man in his fifties or sixties with Graves' hyperthyroidism. Each CDR3 is given with its conserved first and last residue. Each record gives: clone size, D gene, V gene, J gene, CDR3 protein, CDR3 DNA. A D gene is named only where the DNA matches it firmly. For some rows the clone size is stated as once, few or many, or as a class when expanded; others skip it.

abundance: many
d_gene: NA
v_gene: TRBV6-1
j_gene: TRBJ2-7
CDR3aa: CASSGRTSSVEQYF
CDR3nt: TGTGCCAGCAGTGGCCGAACGAGTTCGGTGGAGCAGTACTTC

abundance: many
d_gene: TRBD1
v_gene: TRBV7-9
j_gene: TRBJ2-5
CDR3aa: CASSWGQGETQYF
CDR3nt: TGTGCCAGCAGCTGGGGACAGGGAGAGACCCAGTACTTC

abundance: many
d_gene: NA
v_gene: TRBV5-1
j_gene: TRBJ1-1
CDR3aa: CASSLEDGGTEAFF
CDR3nt: TGCGCCAGCAGCTTGGAAGATGGGGGGACTGAAGCTTTCTTT

abundance: NA
d_gene: NA
v_gene: TRBV19
j_gene: TRBJ1-1
CDR3aa: CASRMETAWRTEAFF
CDR3nt: TGTGCCAGTAGGATGGAGACAGCCTGGAGGACTGAAGCTTTCTTT

abundance: few
d_gene: NA
v_gene: TRBV7-9
j_gene: TRBJ2-1
CDR3aa: CASSLVGTTNEQFF
CDR3nt: TGTGCCAGCAGCTTAGTTGGGACCACCAATGAGCAGTTCTTC

abundance: few
d_gene: TRBD2
v_gene: TRBV20-1
j_gene: TRBJ2-3
CDR3aa: CSARDGRAGELTGTDTQYF
CDR3nt: TGCAGTGCTAGAGATGGGAGAGCGGGAGAACTCACAGGGACAGATACGCAGTATTTT

abundance: few
d_gene: NA
v_gene: TRBV29-1
j_gene: TRBJ2-2
CDR3aa: CSGGNKGTGELFF
CDR3nt: TGCAGCGGAGGGAACAAAGGAACCGGGGAGCTGTTTTTT

abundance: few
d_gene: NA
v_gene: TRBV11-2
j_gene: TRBJ2-7
CDR3aa: CASSPTEGHSYEQYF
CDR3nt: TGTGCCAGCAGCCCCACCGAGGGTCATTCCTACGAGCAGTACTTC

abundance: few
d_gene: NA
v_gene: TRBV5-1
j_gene: TRBJ2-7
CDR3aa: CASSLSGFPYEQYF
CDR3nt: TGCGCCAGCAGCTTAAGCGGGTTCCCCTACGAGCAGTACTTC

abundance: NA
d_gene: TRBD2
v_gene: TRBV9
j_gene: TRBJ2-1
CDR3aa: CASSVGGRRYNEQFF
CDR3nt: TGTGCCAGCAGCGTAGGCGGGAGAAGATACAATGAGCAGTTCTTC

abundance: few
d_gene: NA
v_gene: TRBV5-6
j_gene: TRBJ2-1
CDR3aa: CASSLLASKEDEQFF
CDR3nt: TGTGCCAGCAGCTTGTTGGCTAGCAAGGAAGACGAGCAGTTCTTC

abundance: many
d_gene: NA
v_gene: TRBV5-1
j_gene: TRBJ1-5
CDR3aa: CASSLSTGSGQPQHF
CDR3nt: TGCGCCAGCAGCTTGTCCACCGGCTCGGGTCAGCCCCAGCATTTT

abundance: few
d_gene: TRBD2
v_gene: TRBV27
j_gene: TRBJ2-2
CDR3aa: CASSLYGRGLAGNTGELFF
CDR3nt: TGTGCCAGCAGTTTATACGGTCGAGGACTAGCGGGAAACACCGGGGAGCTGTTTTTT

abundance: NA
d_gene: TRBD1
v_gene: TRBV28
j_gene: TRBJ1-6
CDR3aa: CASSFQTGGYVDSPLHF
CDR3nt: TGTGCCAGCAGTTTTCAGACAGGGGGCTACGTTGATTCACCCCTCCACTTT

abundance: NA
d_gene: NA
v_gene: TRBV19
j_gene: TRBJ1-4
CDR3aa: CASSIGPGIGEKLFF
CDR3nt: TGTGCCAGTAGTATCGGCCCGGGGATCGGGGAAAAACTGTTTTTT

abundance: many
d_gene: TRBD1
v_gene: TRBV12-3/TRBV12-4
j_gene: TRBJ1-2
CDR3aa: CASSGGNYGYTF
CDR3nt: TGTGCCAGCTCAGGGGGAAACTATGGCTACACCTTC

abundance: NA
d_gene: TRBD1
v_gene: TRBV12-3/TRBV12-4
j_gene: TRBJ2-7
CDR3aa: CASSNHRGHYEQYF
CDR3nt: TGTGCCAGCAGTAATCACAGGGGACACTACGAGCAGTACTTC

abundance: NA
d_gene: NA
v_gene: TRBV11-2
j_gene: TRBJ1-5
CDR3aa: CASSDLTDQPQHF
CDR3nt: TGTGCCAGCAGCGACCTCACAGATCAGCCCCAGCATTTT

abundance: few
d_gene: TRBD1
v_gene: TRBV24-1
j_gene: TRBJ2-7
CDR3aa: CATSDGGQGAFYEQYF
CDR3nt: TGTGCCACCAGTGATGGTGGACAGGGGGCTTTCTACGAGCAGTACTTC

abundance: few
d_gene: TRBD2
v_gene: TRBV12-3/TRBV12-4
j_gene: TRBJ2-3
CDR3aa: CASSSIKREGDTDTQYF
CDR3nt: TGTGCCAGCAGTTCAATAAAGCGGGAGGGGGACACAGATACGCAGTATTTT

abundance: once
d_gene: TRBD1
v_gene: TRBV7-2
j_gene: TRBJ2-7
CDR3aa: CASSLTTTGSSYEQYF
CDR3nt: TGTGCCAGCAGCTTAACTACGACAGGGAGCTCCTACGAGCAGTACTTC

abundance: NA
d_gene: TRBD2
v_gene: TRBV5-6
j_gene: TRBJ2-2
CDR3aa: CASSLPGGGRGYTGELFF
CDR3nt: TGTGCCAGCAGCTTGCCAGGCGGGGGTAGAGGGTACACCGGGGAGCTGTTTTTT

abundance: NA
d_gene: NA
v_gene: TRBV4-2
j_gene: TRBJ1-1
CDR3aa: CASSPGAGNYEAFF
CDR3nt: TGTGCCAGCAGCCCCGGCGCGGGGAACTATGAAGCTTTCTTT

abundance: NA
d_gene: NA
v_gene: TRBV27
j_gene: TRBJ2-1
CDR3aa: CASTFLGSIDEQFF
CDR3nt: TGTGCCAGCACCTTTCTCGGCAGTATCGATGAGCAGTTCTTC

abundance: NA
d_gene: NA
v_gene: TRBV5-1
j_gene: TRBJ2-2
CDR3aa: CASSLALLGDTGELFF
CDR3nt: TGCGCCAGCAGCTTAGCCCTACTAGGAGACACCGGGGAGCTGTTTTTT

abundance: NA
d_gene: NA
v_gene: TRBV5-1
j_gene: TRBJ1-6
CDR3aa: CASSLVEGHSPLHF
CDR3nt: TGCGCCAGCAGCTTGGTGGAGGGACATTCACCCCTCCACTTT

abundance: many
d_gene: TRBD1
v_gene: TRBV19
j_gene: TRBJ2-5
CDR3aa: CASSRRQGTTQETQYF
CDR3nt: TGTGCCAGTAGTAGAAGACAGGGTACTACCCAAGAGACCCAGTACTTC

abundance: few
d_gene: TRBD2
v_gene: TRBV20-1
j_gene: TRBJ2-7
CDR3aa: CSASSGGLEQYF
CDR3nt: TGCAGTGCTAGTAGCGGGGGCCTGGAGCAGTACTTC

abundance: many
d_gene: NA
v_gene: TRBV20-1
j_gene: TRBJ2-7
CDR3aa: CSARAASREQYF
CDR3nt: TGCAGTGCTAGAGCGGCAAGCCGCGAGCAGTACTTC

abundance: NA
d_gene: NA
v_gene: TRBV20-1
j_gene: TRBJ2-3
CDR3aa: CSARERRYWGTQYF
CDR3nt: TGCAGTGCTAGAGAGAGGCGGTACTGGGGTACGCAGTATTTT

abundance: few
d_gene: NA
v_gene: TRBV13
j_gene: TRBJ2-1
CDR3aa: CASSKSDRNEQFF
CDR3nt: TGTGCCAGCAGCAAATCCGACAGGAATGAGCAGTTCTTC

abundance: few
d_gene: TRBD2
v_gene: TRBV12-3/TRBV12-4
j_gene: TRBJ2-7
CDR3aa: CASSFGGVAYEQYF
CDR3nt: TGTGCCAGCAGTTTCGGGGGGGTGGCCTACGAGCAGTACTTC

abundance: few
d_gene: NA
v_gene: TRBV20-1
j_gene: TRBJ2-7
CDR3aa: CSAYGLGAYEQYF
CDR3nt: TGCAGTGCCTACGGACTCGGAGCCTACGAGCAGTACTTC

abundance: NA
d_gene: NA
v_gene: TRBV6-5
j_gene: TRBJ2-7
CDR3aa: CASSYPAGYAHEQYF
CDR3nt: TGTGCCAGCAGCTATCCGGCGGGATATGCCCACGAGCAGTACTTC

abundance: NA
d_gene: NA
v_gene: TRBV7-9
j_gene: TRBJ2-3
CDR3aa: CASSGGVTQYF
CDR3nt: TGTGCCAGCAGCGGAGGGGTTACGCAGTATTTT

abundance: NA
d_gene: NA
v_gene: TRBV28
j_gene: TRBJ2-7
CDR3aa: CASSSQTDDALHYEQYF
CDR3nt: TGTGCCAGCAGCTCCCAAACGGACGACGCTCTGCATTACGAGCAGTACTTC

abundance: many
d_gene: NA
v_gene: TRBV29-1
j_gene: TRBJ2-5
CDR3aa: CSVSQVAPGETQYF
CDR3nt: TGCAGCGTTTCCCAGGTGGCTCCGGGTGAGACCCAGTACTTC

abundance: NA
d_gene: TRBD1
v_gene: TRBV28
j_gene: TRBJ2-2
CDR3aa: CASITYRFRDSNTGELFF
CDR3nt: TGTGCCAGCATCACTTACCGATTCCGGGACAGTAACACCGGGGAGCTGTTTTTT

abundance: NA
d_gene: NA
v_gene: TRBV3-1
j_gene: TRBJ2-7
CDR3aa: CASSYNRAGIYEQYF
CDR3nt: TGTGCCAGCAGTTATAATAGGGCGGGAATCTACGAGCAGTACTTC

abundance: NA
d_gene: TRBD1
v_gene: TRBV24-1
j_gene: TRBJ2-7
CDR3aa: CATSDFGTGGYEQYF
CDR3nt: TGTGCCACCAGTGATTTTGGGACAGGGGGCTACGAGCAGTACTTC

abundance: many
d_gene: NA
v_gene: TRBV28
j_gene: TRBJ2-7
CDR3aa: CASKANYEQYF
CDR3nt: TGTGCCAGCAAAGCTAACTACGAGCAGTACTTC

abundance: NA
d_gene: TRBD2
v_gene: TRBV5-1
j_gene: TRBJ2-2
CDR3aa: CASRASGNGELFF
CDR3nt: TGCGCCAGCAGGGCTAGCGGGAACGGGGAGCTGTTTTTT